This T cell receptor (beta chain) was sequenced in a study of blood T cell repertoires in COVID-19 (dated by TCRdb to the early 2020s). About the investigation overall: Samples from collaborators originated in the United States, Italy and Spain and spanned both the acute and convalescent phases of COVID-19. A de-identified subject ID, COVID-19 status, age in years and sex were almost always included in the sample metadata. Deeply sampled blood TCRbeta repertoires from subjects exposed to, actively infected with, or recovered from COVID-19 were included in the dataset. The material from the prospective study consisted of cDNA or gDNA derived from T cells, B-cell-depleted T cells, or PBMCs. The samples were drawn from two sources: the first 160 participants of the ongoing ImmuneRACE study, and 1,000 to 1,500 subjects contributed by 6 global collaborators. HLA class I and class II types, where available, came from metadata supplied by the sample provider rather than from assay-based typing. A freely available public database, intended as a resource for researchers studying the immune response to SARS-CoV-2, is where the repertoires were released.

Collaborating institutions collected whole blood in K2EDTA tubes following their own protocols. For TCRbeta analysis, collaborators shipped samples in one of three forms: frozen whole blood, isolated PBMCs, or DNA extracted from either of those sample types. V lost 3 bases and J lost 6 bases; the stretch between them is 7 bases long. Inclusive of the bounding cysteine and phenylalanine, the CDR3 is 12 residues long. Kept here is only the CDR3 DNA, which spans 36 bases and is read in frame from base 1. Via the germline V gene, CDR1 is SGDLS and CDR2 YYNGEE. TCRbeta CDR3 regions were amplified from genomic DNA by means of the immunoSEQ Assay, a bias-controlled multiplex PCR. The original pipeline was this. Nucleated cell counts per sample were estimated from amplification of reference gene primers within the assay. To quantify the absolute abundance of each unique TCRbeta CDR3 rearrangement, sequence reads were collapsed and filtered. For each sample, productive Simpson clonality was calculated as the square root of Simpson's diversity index over productive rearrangements. Not all clones reach the TCRdb copy of this immuneACCESS table, which keeps in-frame sequences only. Checked studies attribute under half of the gap to unresolved V genes and leave the rest unexplained. D and trimming were read from the DNA, whereas the V and J calls and clone size are those reported in that table. This sample comprises over 10,000 clones, just over 85% of them detected only once. 29% of the sample is in the top ten clones.

This clone was observed a few times. Its antigen target is currently unknown. No base qualities exist here, and no much larger clone lies one base off it. What the study reported, not specific to this receptor: How much clinical and demographic metadata was included differed by source and by participant, and the metadata was provided uncurated.

The chain employs TRBV9 and TRBJ1-5, with TRBD1 tentatively as D gene (6 bases match). This clonotype originated in a human donor in a cohort sampled during active COVID-19. The specimen was peripheral blood. The nucleotide sequence reads TGTGCCAGCAGCGCAGGGGCTCAGCCCCAGCATTTT. It is translated as CASSAGAQPQHF.